The clone carrying this T cell receptor beta chain was seen only a few times. The study's library attached unique molecular identifiers to single cDNA molecules. TCRdb reprocessed the RACE reads with MiXCR, giving one entry per CDR3 protein. Found here are under 95,000 distinct CDR3 sequences, about 8% of them singletons; the top ten hold 2% to 3%. The data derive from a study of human T cells and chemical hapten exposure. The sample's time point: pre-sensitization, week 0. Treatment: therapeutic diphenylcyclopropenone sensitization with weekly scalp DPC. Extraction of total RNA was performed on unfractionated whole blood. The V and J ends lost 5 bases and 9 bases, in that order; junction bases with no gene match: 15. This CDR3 has 16 amino acids. Germline assignment: CDR1 KGHDR and CDR2 SFDVKD.

Sample: whole blood, taken in connection with sensitization to the hapten diphenylcyclopropenone (DPC). The V call is TRBV24-1, the J call TRBJ2-1, with 7 bases identical to TRBD2. The sequence was collected from a man aged 35 to 55 with alopecia areata. Some clones in this sample may be carry-over from other donors' samples. DNA of the CDR3: TGTGCCACCAGTGGGTCGCCCGGGAGGATTGTTGGTGAGCAGTTCTTC. Its protein product is CATSGSPGRIVGEQFF.